This TCR beta chain came from a study of HIV-infected patients and healthy controls. Turning to the study itself: No general T-cell lymphocytopenia was present, and per-chain CDR3 totals resembled those of controls.

Around 450 ng RNA was reverse transcribed with alpha and beta constant-region primers. Each of the alpha and beta chains got its own library through chain-specific third strand synthesis with indices. Each cDNA molecule was barcoded, and a single primer pair amplified each chain. One entry per CDR3 protein, called by TCRdb with MiXCR from the 5' RACE reads. In the table there are about 7,000 distinct CDR3 sequences, under 9.5% of which are singletons. Overall study findings and caveats: HIV-infected repertoires had significantly higher mean Gini indices than controls, possibly reflecting oligoclonality. Healthy control repertoires had roughly threefold more distinct CDR3s than untreated HIV+ repertoires, and higher Shannon diversity.

By sample fraction, this clonotype is medium-sized. Its specificity is unknown. Antiretroviral therapy had run roughly three months, about 14 weeks, before follow-up blood collection. The repertoire came from unfractionated whole blood and reflected all unsorted peripheral T cells. Losses at the gene ends were 1 base for V and 4 bases for J; bases not matched to a gene: 6. CDR3 size: 16 residues. The germline CDR1 and CDR2 sequences are SGDLS and YYNGEE. The chain couples TRBV9 to TRBJ2-5; 11 bases are a match to TRBD2. The sample in question was blood, obtained during antiretroviral therapy. This clonotype was sampled from an adult with HIV infection. This CDR3 reads CASSVTGLAEVETQYF. As DNA, the CDR3 is TGTGCCAGCAGCGTAACGGGACTAGCGGAAGTAGAGACCCAGTACTTC.